This entry lists 12 T cell receptor beta chains sequenced from one sample in a study of patients and donors after allogeneic stem cell transplantation. TCRdb reprocessed the RT-PCR reads via MiXCR and lists one record per CDR3 protein. The profile shows over 400,000 distinct CDR3 sequences, 16% of them singletons. The sequenced material came from blood, either unsorted or a sorted T cell fraction (not recorded which). The receptors here all came from a human donor who was either an allogeneic HSCT recipient or a stem cell or donor lymphocyte infusion donor (not recorded which). It is not recorded whose cells these are; they may come from a transplant donor.

In its sample, this clonotype was seen a few times. The chain is built from TRBV27 and TRBJ1-1, with 7 positions matching TRBD1. The V segment lost 4 bases and the J segment 2 bases; nucleotides outside the gene matches: 4. The CDR3 is made up of 14 amino acids. From germline, CDR1 is MNHEY and CDR2 SMNVEV (reference sequence). CDR3 nucleotide sequence: TGTGCCAGCAGTTGGGCAGGGGGAAACACTGAAGCTTTCTTT. It codes for CASSWAGGNTEAFF.

This clonotype showed up many times. The CDR3 is CASSLAVTNYGYTF. In nucleotides, the CDR3 is TGTGCCAGCAGCTTAGCAGTCACTAACTATGGCTACACCTTC. V usage is TRBV7-8 and J usage is TRBJ1-2; no firm D call. Trimming shortened V by 0 bases and J by 0 bases, and 5 bases separated the two germline ends. This CDR3 is 14 amino acids long. From germline, CDR1 is SGHVS and CDR2 FQNEAQ.

This clonotype appeared a few times. The chain carries TRBV11-2 and TRBJ1-1; 10 nucleotides line up with TRBD1. Looked up from germline, CDR1 is SGHAT and CDR2 is FQNNGV. The trim removed 5 bases at V and 5 bases at J, leaving 14 bases unmatched. The CDR3 is 17 amino acids. The CDR3 here is CASSPTRDRGSWTEAFF. The CDR3 nucleotides read TGTGCCAGCAGCCCTACCCGGGACAGGGGTTCGTGGACTGAAGCTTTCTTT.

The chain joins TRBV7-9 to TRBJ2-5; D is possibly TRBD1 (5 bases). Trimming left V 1 base short and J 1 base short, with 7 bases between. The CDR3 sequence is 14 residues long. Germline CDR1 SEHNR, CDR2 FQNEAQ (reference sequence). CDR3 residues: CASSLVQGQETQYF. The CDR3 DNA reads TGTGCCAGCAGCTTAGTGCAGGGCCAAGAGACCCAGTACTTC.

This clonotype was observed a few times. The V call is TRBV4-1, the J call TRBJ2-7; TRBD2 matches 10 bases. This CDR3 spans 18 amino acids. The ends lost 4 bases at V and 7 bases at J; junction bases unmatched: 19. Germline V gene sequence: CDR1 MGHRA, CDR2 YSYEKL. CDR3 sequence (DNA): TGCGCCAGCAGCCGGATTGGGTTGGGGGCTAGCGGGAGAGAGGAGCAGTACTTC. Encoded protein: CASSRIGLGASGREEQYF.

The chain joins TRBV7-2 to TRBJ2-7, with TRBD2 identical over 9 bases. V lost 4 bases and J lost 1; bases outside the gene matches: 5. The CDR3 spans 15 residues. Germline loops: CDR1 SGHTA, CDR2 FQGNSA. CDR3 loop: CASSYLSGSSYEQYF. DNA for the CDR3: TGTGCCAGCAGCTACCTTAGCGGGAGTTCCTACGAGCAGTACTTC.

The chain links TRBV3-1 to TRBJ2-7; D is perhaps TRBD1 or TRBD2 (6 bases each). The germline V gene has CDR1 LGHDT and CDR2 YNNKEL (reference sequence). The CDR3 length is 13 residues. V lost 3 bases, J lost 6 bases, and 12 bases lay in between. The CDR3 DNA is TGTGCCAGCAGCCAGAATGAGGGGGGCGAGCAGTACTTC. It is translated as CASSQNEGGEQYF.

This clonotype has just a few counts. The chain employs TRBV12-3 or TRBV12-4 and TRBJ2-5, with D hard to call. The V end was cut by 5 bases, the J end by 9 bases, with 19 bases between. The CDR3 covers 14 residues. In DNA, the CDR3 is TGTGCCAGCAGTCGGACCCCGGCCCCGAGGTCCCAGTACTTC. It encodes CASSRTPAPRSQYF.

This clonotype was observed at least ten times. The rearrangement uses TRBV10-3 and TRBJ2-7, with 8 bases lining up with TRBD1. The V gene's germline CDR1 is ENHRY and CDR2 SYGVKD. The J segment lost 6 bases and the V segment lost 6 bases, leaving 1 base of the junction unmatched. The CDR3 totals 11 residues. In DNA form, the CDR3 reads TGTGCCATCAGGGGGACAGGCGAGCAGTACTTC. Its protein product is CAIRGTGEQYF.

The chain recombines TRBV28 with TRBJ1-2; TRBD1 agrees at 11 bases. Germline V gives CDR1 MDHEN, CDR2 SYDVKM. The CDR3 runs 16 residues. Unmatched junction bases numbered 5, after V lost 2 bases and J lost 3 bases. Here the CDR3 reads CASSLPGTGGHYGYTF. CDR3 sequence (DNA): TGTGCCAGCAGTTTACCTGGGACAGGGGGGCACTATGGCTACACCTTC.

This clonotype has only a few counts. This chain uses TRBV27 with TRBJ1-5, with D uncertain. Germline values: CDR1 MNHEY, CDR2 SMNVEV (reference sequence). V shed 3 bases and J shed 3 bases, with 6 bases lying between them. The CDR3 contains 13 residues. In nucleotides, the CDR3 is TGTGCCAGCAGTTTGTCCTTCAATCAGCCCCAGCATTTT. It encodes CASSLSFNQPQHF.

This clonotype was seen repeatedly, ten times or more. The chain couples TRBV10-3 to TRBJ2-7; D uncertain. V shed 5 bases and J shed 6 bases, with 11 bases lying between them. The CDR3 is 12 amino acids. The V gene's germline CDR1 is ENHRY and CDR2 SYGVKD. The CDR3 region has the DNA TGTGCCATCAGTCGGGTTGAAGGCGAGCAGTACTTC. It is translated as CAISRVEGEQYF.